The T cell receptor beta chain under discussion was sequenced for a study of CD8+CD57+ T cells in acquired aplastic anemia. Study summary: DNA recovered from sorted CD4+ and CD8+ cells had a mean of approximately 3 ug.

V lost 8 bases and J 0 bases, leaving 14 bases between the germline ends. The CDR3 runs to 15 residues. CDR1 is MNHNS, CDR2 SASEGT, per germline. Genomic DNA constituted the template upon which TCR beta VDJ and CDR3 profiling was performed. TCRdb itself ran the reads through MiXCR, one entry per CDR3 protein. The sample has some 120,000 distinct CDR3 sequences, 58% seen once. A few counts support this clonotype. Sequenced patients had shown CD8+CD57+ cell expansion by flow cytometry. The blood sampling took place in patients who had so far received no therapy. V is TRBV6-1 and J is TRBJ1-5; no clear D. The clonotype comes from a human donor with aplastic anemia. What was sequenced was sorted CD4+, CD8+, or CD8+CD57+ T cells (not recorded which) from PBMCs. The CDR3 sequence: CASLISAGSNQPQHF. CDR3 in DNA: TGTGCCAGCCTTATTTCGGCAGGTAGCAATCAGCCCCAGCATTTT.